This TCR beta chain was sequenced in a study of T cell repertoires in cytomegalovirus infection. In TCRdb, the reads were re-called with MiXCR into one record per CDR3 protein. The data show 600,000 to 800,000 distinct CDR3 sequences, 20% to 30% seen once. The germline V gene encodes CDR1 SGHVS and CDR2 FNYEAQ. The V and J ends lost 5 bases and 7 bases, in that order; junction bases with no gene match: 11. The CDR3 runs 15 residues. Study observations and caveats: Across the ex vivo response, the dominant clonotypes were HLA-C-restricted CMV-specific TCR beta clonotypes.

This clonotype appeared many times. Its target is not known. The specimen was CD8+ T cells from PBMCs. The V call is TRBV7-6, the J call TRBJ1-2; 9 bases align to TRBD1. The source is a human donor in good health (CMV status not recorded). Some clones in this sample may be carry-over from other donors' samples. The CDR3 DNA reads as TGTGCCAGCAGCCCGACCGGGACAGGGAAAATTGGCTACACCTTC. It yields the protein CASSPTGTGKIGYTF.